A single sample is the source of the 17 T cell receptor beta chains below, sequenced in a study of CD8+CD57+ T cells in acquired aplastic anemia. Sequenced patients had shown CD8+CD57+ cell expansion by flow cytometry. CDR3 and TCR beta VDJ profiling relied on a genomic DNA template. TCRdb re-called the reads with MiXCR, one entry per CDR3 protein. The sample contains about 290,000 distinct CDR3 sequences, roughly 53% of which appear only once. The sequenced material came from sorted CD4+, CD8+, or CD8+CD57+ T cells (not recorded which) from PBMCs. The receptor source for this set is a human donor with aplastic anemia.

The chain combines TRBV6-1 with TRBJ2-7; no clear D. CDR1 and CDR2 (germline): MNHNS, SASEGT. The CDR3 loop spans 13 amino acids. Deletions cut 7 bases from V and 0 bases from J, with 10 bases between. CDR3 residues: CASIGLGSYEQYF. The CDR3 DNA is TGTGCCAGCATAGGTTTGGGCTCCTACGAGCAGTACTTC.

This clonotype was detected many times. The chain is built from TRBV6-5 and TRBJ1-6; D remains ambiguous. Trimming removed 2 bases from V and 7 bases from J, with 9 bases in between. CDR3 length equals 14 residues. Germline CDR1 reads MNHEY; CDR2 reads SVGAGI. This chain's CDR3 is CASSYLLQNSPLHF. The CDR3 DNA sequence: TGTGCCAGCAGTTACCTCTTACAGAATTCACCCCTCCACTTT.

The rearrangement links TRBV2 to TRBJ1-2; 12 bases map to TRBD1. V lost 6 bases to trimming and J lost 4 bases; unmatched junction nucleotides: 15. The CDR3 runs 18 residues. The germline V gene has CDR1 SNHLY and CDR2 FYNNEI. The CDR3 coding sequence is TGTGCCAGCAGCCTCCTACCCGGGACAGGGGGCGTCGGCTATGGCTACACCTTC. Amino acid sequence: CASSLLPGTGGVGYGYTF.

There are many counts of this clonotype. The J gene is TRBJ2-7, the V gene TRBV14, with D unclear. The V end was cut by 0 bases, the J end by 1 base, with 7 bases between. This CDR3 has 14 residues. CDR1 and CDR2 from the germline V gene are SGHDN and FVKESK. In DNA, the CDR3 is TGTGCCAGCAGCCAAGATCGGGTGTCCTACGAGCAGTACTTC. Protein sequence: CASSQDRVSYEQYF.

The chain employs TRBV7-2 and TRBJ1-1; D is undetermined. The CDR3 length is 13 residues. Germline V lookup: CDR1 SGHTA, CDR2 FQGNSA. V was clipped by 4 bases and J by 3 bases, with 9 bases between them. CDR3 in amino acids: CASSWRRDTEAFF. The CDR3 DNA follows: TGTGCCAGCAGCTGGAGGAGGGACACTGAAGCTTTCTTT.

A note on this clonotype: Germline is not matched at one junction end, which may reflect a read error. The chain couples TRBV5-5 to TRBJ2-7; the D gene is possibly TRBD1 (5 bases). The CDR3 has 14 amino acids. CDR1 and CDR2 (germline): SGHKS, YYEKEE (reference sequence). The CDR3 here is CASSLDNYSYEQYF. CDR3 DNA sequence: TGCGCCAGCAGCTTGGACAACTACTCCTACGAGCAGTACTTC. The full variable domain, completed using reference TRBV5-5 and TRBJ2-7, is DAGVTQSPTHLIKTRGQQVTLRCSPISGHKSVSWYQQVLGQGPQFIFQYYEKEERGRGNFPDRFSARQFPNYSSELNVNALLLGDSALYLCASSLDNYSYEQYFGPGTRLTVT.

Here the CDR3 reads CATSVRGQGYNEQFF. The DNA of the CDR3 is TGTGCCACCAGTGTGAGAGGACAGGGGTACAATGAGCAGTTCTTC. The chain uses TRBV24-1 and TRBJ2-1, with 9 bases identical to TRBD1. With V trimmed by 5 bases and J by 4 bases, 5 bases remained unmatched. Germline loops: CDR1 KGHDR, CDR2 SFDVKD. The CDR3 is made up of 15 amino acids.

The rearrangement joins TRBV7-9 to TRBJ2-5; 7 bases match TRBD2. The V gene's germline CDR1 is SEHNR and CDR2 FQNEAQ (reference sequence). The V and J ends lost 8 bases and 1 base, in that order; junction bases with no gene match: 7. The CDR3 is made up of 14 amino acids. CDR3 bases: TGTGCCAGCTATTCGGGGGGATCCCAAGAGACCCAGTACTTC. Amino acids: CASYSGGSQETQYF.

In its sample, this clonotype was seen many times. The V gene is TRBV12-5, the J gene TRBJ1-5; D unresolved. Germline V CDR1 and CDR2: LGHNT, FRNRAP. This CDR3 spans 13 amino acids. Trimming took 8 bases from V and 1 from J, leaving 9 bases between them. The CDR3 region has the DNA TGTGCTAGTAGGTTGGGAAGCAATCAGCCCCAGCATTTT. Translation: CASRLGSNQPQHF.

This chain links TRBV2 with TRBJ2-7; perhaps TRBD2 as D (6 bases). The germline V and J ends were trimmed by 4 bases and 6 bases, with 10 bases remaining between them. In germline, CDR1 is SNHLY, CDR2 FYNNEI. The CDR3 contains 12 residues. CDR3 sequence reads: CASSVGGTEQYF. CDR3 DNA sequence: TGTGCCAGCAGTGTTGGAGGGACCGAGCAGTACTTC.

The chain uses TRBV7-6 and TRBJ2-2; 10 positions match TRBD1. Unmatched junction bases numbered 5, after V lost 7 bases and J lost 3 bases. The germline V gene has CDR1 SGHVS and CDR2 FNYEAQ. This CDR3 spans 15 amino acids. CDR3 bases: TGTGCCAGCAAGTCCGGGACAGGGGACACCGGGGAGCTGTTTTTT. Its protein product is CASKSGTGDTGELFF.

V usage is TRBV20-1 and J usage is TRBJ1-2, with TRBD1 matching 8 bases. Germline CDR1 and CDR2: DFQATT and SNEGSKA (reference sequence). CDR3 length: 13 residues. V gave up 0 bases and J gave up 8 bases; unmatched junction bases: 5. The CDR3 here is CSARDQTGAGYTF. The CDR3 DNA reads as TGCAGTGCTAGAGATCAGACAGGGGCAGGCTACACCTTC.

This clonotype was seen repeatedly, ten times or more. The chain links TRBV4-2 to TRBJ1-2; 9 bases agree with TRBD1. The CDR3 is made up of 15 amino acids. With V trimmed by 4 bases and J by 3 bases, 6 bases remained unmatched. Germline CDR1 is LGHNA and CDR2 is YNFKEQ. The CDR3 loop is CASSRGQGSDYGYTF. The CDR3 DNA follows: TGTGCCAGCAGCCGGGGACAGGGAAGCGACTATGGCTACACCTTC.

This clonotype was detected only a few times. The CDR3 here is CASSVSSGGGGEQYF. The CDR3 region has the DNA TGTGCCAGCAGCGTATCTAGCGGGGGGGGTGGGGAGCAGTACTTC. The rearrangement joins TRBV7-6 to TRBJ2-7; 12 bases map to TRBD2. There are 15 residues in the CDR3. Germline V CDR1 and CDR2: SGHVS, FNYEAQ. The V segment lost 5 bases and the J segment 7 bases; nucleotides outside the gene matches: 9.

This clonotype was recorded only once. The gene calls are TRBV19 and TRBJ2-1, with TRBD1 matching over 7 bases. The CDR3 contains 14 residues. From germline, CDR1 is LNHDA and CDR2 SQIVND (reference sequence). Losses at the gene ends were 5 bases for V and 8 bases for J; bases not matched to a gene: 9. CDR3 sequence (DNA): TGTGCCAGTAGTCCACAGACAGGGTTGGATGAGCAGTTCTTC. Translating gives CASSPQTGLDEQFF.

This clonotype was observed a handful of times. The chain has TRBV19 and TRBJ1-3; D is perhaps TRBD1 (5 bases). V was shortened by 5 bases and J by 3 bases, with 20 bases between the two germline ends. Germline-derived CDR1 and CDR2 are LNHDA and SQIVND (reference sequence). The CDR3 consists of 17 residues. CDR3 nucleotide sequence: TGTGCCAGTAGTGTTCCGGGACGCCAGATTGATGGAAACACCATATATTTT. It codes for CASSVPGRQIDGNTIYF.

This clonotype was observed a handful of times. The J gene is TRBJ2-5, the V gene TRBV7-8, with 8 bases aligning to TRBD2. Germline CDR1 reads SGHVS; CDR2 reads FQNEAQ. The ends lost 2 bases at V and 2 bases at J; junction bases unmatched: 7. This CDR3 has 16 residues. CDR3 in DNA: TGTGCCAGCAGCTTATTCCCGAGCGGGGGACAAGAGACCCAGTACTTC. Translated, it gives CASSLFPSGGQETQYF.